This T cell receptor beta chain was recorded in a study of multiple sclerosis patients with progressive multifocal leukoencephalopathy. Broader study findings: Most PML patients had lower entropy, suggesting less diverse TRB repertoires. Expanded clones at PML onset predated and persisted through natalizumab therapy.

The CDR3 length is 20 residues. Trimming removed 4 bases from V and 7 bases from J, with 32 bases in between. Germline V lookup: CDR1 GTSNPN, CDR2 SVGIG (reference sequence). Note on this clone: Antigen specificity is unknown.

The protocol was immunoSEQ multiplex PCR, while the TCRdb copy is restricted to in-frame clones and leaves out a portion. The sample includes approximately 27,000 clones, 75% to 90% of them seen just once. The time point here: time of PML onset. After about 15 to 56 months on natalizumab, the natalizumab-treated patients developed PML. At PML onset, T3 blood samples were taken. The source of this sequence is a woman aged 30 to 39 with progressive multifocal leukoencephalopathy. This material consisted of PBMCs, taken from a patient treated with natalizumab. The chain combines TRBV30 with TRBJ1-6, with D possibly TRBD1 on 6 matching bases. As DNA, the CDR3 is TGTGCCTGGAATGCCCCGACAGGTTTACCTGCTCTTACCCCGAATTCACCCCTCCACTTT. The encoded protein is CAWNAPTGLPALTPNSPLHF.